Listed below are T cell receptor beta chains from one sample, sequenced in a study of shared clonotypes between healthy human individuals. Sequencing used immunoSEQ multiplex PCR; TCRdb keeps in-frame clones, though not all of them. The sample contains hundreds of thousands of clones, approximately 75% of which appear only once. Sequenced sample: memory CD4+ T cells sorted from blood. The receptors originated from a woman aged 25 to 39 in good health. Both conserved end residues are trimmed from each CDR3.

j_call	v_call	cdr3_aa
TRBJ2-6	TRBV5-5	ASSSLGTRETGANVLT
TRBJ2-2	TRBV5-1	ASSVTTTGELF
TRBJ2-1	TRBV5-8	ASSFSLGQGAREQF
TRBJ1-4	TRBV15	ATSREGGQKLF
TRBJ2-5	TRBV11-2	ASSSIGSGRPRETQY
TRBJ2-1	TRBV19	ASTLTGTGLNEQF
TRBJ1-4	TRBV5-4	ASSLESAPNEKLF
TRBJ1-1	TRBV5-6	ASSLTGRPDTEAF
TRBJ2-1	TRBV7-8	ASSLRQEDNEQF
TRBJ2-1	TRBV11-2	ASSLFGGSYNEQF
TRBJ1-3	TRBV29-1	SVEAGSDGNTIY
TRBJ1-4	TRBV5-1	ASSLEATNEKLF
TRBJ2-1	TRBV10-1	ASPPIRVYNEQF
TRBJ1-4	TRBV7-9	ASSLGRSAPNEKLF
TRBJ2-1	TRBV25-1	ASSAGTSGSGSYNEQF
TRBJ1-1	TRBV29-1	SVYRPFNTEAF
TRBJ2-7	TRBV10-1	ATRGQGIYEQY
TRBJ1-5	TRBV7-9	ASSYSDYQPQH
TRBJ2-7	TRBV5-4	ASSPGLAIEQY
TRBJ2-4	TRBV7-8	ASSLARTSGSLAKNIQY
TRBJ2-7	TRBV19	ASSPGLAGVGYEQY
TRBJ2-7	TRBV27	ASSLHLAGATYEQY
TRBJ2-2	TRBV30	AWSQGTTGELF
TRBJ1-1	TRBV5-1	ASSLNRGANTEAF
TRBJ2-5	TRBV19	ASRPTGRTGGETQY
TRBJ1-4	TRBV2	ASNSPGTEKLF